Each of the 26 T cell receptor beta chains below was sequenced from the same sample in a study of cytomegalovirus exposure and HLA in healthy donors (dated by TCRdb to 2016 to 2017). Libraries were constructed by the immunoSEQ multiplex PCR assay. Here the immuneACCESS table is served through TCRdb, limited to in-frame sequences with V and J called. Missing clones are a known gap in these copies; in checked studies unresolved V genes cover under half, and the rest lacks a known reason. This sample lists around 160,000 clones; 70% to 90% were detected once. 2.5% to 3% of the sample belongs to the ten largest clones. The sequencing sample was made of PBMCs. Every receptor here comes from a man aged 18 to 29 in good health and CMV-seronegative.

The chain has TRBV2 and TRBJ2-5; TRBD1 agrees at 7 bases. Germline V gives CDR1 SNHLY, CDR2 FYNNEI. There are 14 residues in the CDR3. The ends lost 7 bases at V and 2 bases at J; junction bases unmatched: 7. The DNA of the CDR3 is TGTGCCAGCAAAGACAGGGAAACTCAAGAGACCCAGTACTTC. Encoded protein: CASKDRETQETQYF.

Details on this clone: A read error may account for a junction end that differs from germline. V and J are TRBV5-1 and TRBJ2-5, with D perhaps TRBD2 (6 bases). The CDR3 is 14 residues long. Germline lookup yields CDR1 SGHRS and CDR2 YFSETQ. DNA for the CDR3: TGTGCCAGCAGCTTGGGAGGAGGGATGGAGACCCAGTACTTC. This codes for CASSLGGGMETQYF.

There are a few counts of this clone. This chain connects TRBV6-1 to TRBJ1-6, with D uncertain. Trimming took off 7 bases at V and 0 bases at J, with 7 bases between the two ends. The germline V gene encodes CDR1 MNHNS and CDR2 SASEGT. This CDR3 has 14 residues. CDR3 residues: CASTTRSYNSPLHF. CDR3 bases: TGTGCCAGCACGACACGCTCCTATAATTCACCCCTCCACTTT.

This sequence joins TRBV19 and TRBJ1-5; TRBD1 aligns across 7 bases. The CDR3 is made up of 16 amino acids. CDR1 is LNHDA and CDR2 is SQIVND in the germline V gene (reference sequence). V gave up 11 bases and J gave up 4 bases; unmatched junction bases: 17. The CDR3 spells CAAKTGTDALNQPQHF. In DNA form, the CDR3 reads TGTGCCGCAAAAACCGGGACAGATGCCCTTAATCAGCCCCAGCATTTT.

The chain joins TRBV6-6 to TRBJ2-1; no clear D gene. The CDR3 runs 11 residues. The V end was cut by 8 bases, the J end by 7 bases, with 9 bases between. The germline V gene has CDR1 MNHNY and CDR2 SVGAGI (reference sequence). This chain's CDR3 is CASAARNEQFF. In DNA form, the CDR3 reads TGTGCCAGCGCCGCGCGGAATGAGCAGTTCTTC.

This rearrangement joins TRBV19 to TRBJ1-5; TRBD1 is a possible D gene (6 bases). The CDR3 totals 16 residues. The germline V gene encodes CDR1 LNHDA and CDR2 SQIVND (reference sequence). Trimming shortened V by 4 bases and J by 4 bases, and 17 bases separated the two germline ends. CDR3 DNA: TGTGCCAGTAGTAAACTACAGGGCGTCAGTAATCAGCCCCAGCATTTT. Translation gives CASSKLQGVSNQPQHF. The variable domain in full, with the rest retrieved from reference TRBV19 and TRBJ1-5, is DGGITQSPKYLFRKEGQNVTLSCEQNLNHDAMYWYRQDPGQGLRLIYYSQIVNDFQKGDIAEGYSVSREKKESFPLTVTSAQKNPTAFYLCASSKLQGVSNQPQHFGDGTRLSIL.

Here the CDR3 reads CAWSGGQVLDGNYNEQFF. DNA for the CDR3: TGTGCCTGGAGTGGTGGACAGGTACTTGACGGGAACTACAATGAGCAGTTCTTC. The chain combines TRBV30 with TRBJ2-1; 7 bases align to TRBD1. V trimming: 1 base; J trimming: 3 bases; junction bases outside the gene matches: 15. CDR1 is GTSNPN, CDR2 SVGIG, per germline (reference sequence). This CDR3 is built from 18 residues.

This clone was picked up a small number of times. The V and J genes are TRBV10-1 and TRBJ2-1, with a tentative D call TRBD2 (6 bases). V gave up 0 bases and J gave up 6 bases, with 12 bases separating them. This CDR3 spans 15 amino acids. Germline CDR1 WNHNN, CDR2 SYGVQD (reference sequence). The DNA of the CDR3 is TGCGCCAGCAGTGAGTCGAAGCTAGCGCTCAATGAGCAGTTCTTC. The encoded protein is CASSESKLALNEQFF.

The J gene is TRBJ2-7, the V gene TRBV5-1, with 8 bases lining up with TRBD2. The germline CDR1 and CDR2 sequences are SGHRS and YFSETQ. V trimming: 4 bases; J trimming: 8 bases; junction bases outside the gene matches: 14. The CDR3 extends over 15 amino acids. In DNA form, the CDR3 reads TGCGCCAGCAGCCCCGCAGCGGGAGTAAGTCCCAAGCAGTACTTC. It specifies CASSPAAGVSPKQYF.

The CDR3 protein is CASSDEARTYNEQFF. Here the CDR3 DNA reads TGTGCCAGCAGTGACGAAGCGAGGACCTACAATGAGCAGTTCTTC. The chain employs TRBV6-4 and TRBJ2-1; D gene unclear. CDR3 size: 15 residues. The germline V gene has CDR1 MRHNA and CDR2 SNTAGT. Trimming removed 2 bases at V and 2 bases at J, with 10 bases between.

The V gene is TRBV27, the J gene TRBJ2-1; 7 bases match TRBD1. The CDR3 covers 15 residues. V lost 5 bases and J lost 0; bases outside the gene matches: 4. CDR1 and CDR2 from the germline V gene are MNHEY and SMNVEV (reference sequence). CDR3: CASSPTGVSYNEQFF. CDR3 coding DNA: TGTGCCAGCAGTCCAACAGGGGTCTCCTACAATGAGCAGTTCTTC.

The chain has TRBV29-1 and TRBJ1-1, with a tentative D call TRBD1 (6 bases). CDR3 size: 12 residues. Germline CDR1 SQVTM, CDR2 ANQGSEA. V shed 0 bases and J shed 10 bases, with 12 bases lying between them. The DNA for the CDR3 is TGCAGCGTTGAAGAATGGCAGGGGAGAGCTTTCTTT. Its translation: CSVEEWQGRAFF.

The CDR3 here is CASSQTSGRETQYF. The DNA for the CDR3 is TGTGCCAGCAGTCAGACTAGCGGGAGGGAGACCCAGTACTTC. The chain is built from TRBV6-1 and TRBJ2-5, with TRBD2 matching 13 bases. With V trimmed by 5 bases and J by 5 bases, 2 bases remained unmatched. The CDR3 is made up of 14 amino acids. Germline V gene sequence: CDR1 MNHNS, CDR2 SASEGT.

With respect to this clone: An end of the junction does not agree with germline; a read error may underlie this. The rearrangement uses TRBV5-1 and TRBJ2-2, with D maybe TRBD1 (6 bases). Germline loops: CDR1 SGHRS, CDR2 YFSETQ. This CDR3 has 15 amino acids. CDR3 region: CASRYATGTTGELFF. In nucleotides, the CDR3 is TGTGCCAGCAGATATGCAACAGGGACCACCGGGGAGCTGTTTTTT.

The rearrangement joins TRBV6-6 to TRBJ2-3, with TRBD2 matching over 7 bases. Looked up from germline, CDR1 is MNHNY and CDR2 is SVGAGI (reference sequence). The V gene end was trimmed by 8 bases and the J gene end by 3 bases; junction bases not matched to a gene: 5. This CDR3 has 13 amino acids. The CDR3 spells CASSKAGTDTQYF. CDR3 coding DNA: TGTGCCAGCTCCAAAGCGGGAACAGATACGCAGTATTTT.

The J gene is TRBJ1-5, the V gene TRBV2; maybe TRBD1 (6 bases). CDR3 length: 15 amino acids. V was pared by 3 bases and J by 5 bases, with 14 bases between. Germline V lookup: CDR1 SNHLY, CDR2 FYNNEI. In nucleotides, the CDR3 is TGTGCCAGCAGTGAGCTGGGGGGGGCTTATCAGCCCCAGCATTTT. Translating gives CASSELGGAYQPQHF.

The chain joins TRBV11-2 to TRBJ2-7; perhaps TRBD1 as D (6 bases). Looked up from germline, CDR1 is SGHAT and CDR2 is FQNNGV. The V and J ends lost 1 base and 5 bases respectively, with 9 bases between them. The CDR3 loop spans 13 amino acids. In DNA form, the CDR3 reads TGTGCCAGCAGCTTAGGGGGGCAGAACGAGCAGTACTTC. Encoded protein: CASSLGGQNEQYF.

The V and J genes are TRBV28 and TRBJ1-1, with D perhaps TRBD1 (5 bases). This CDR3 has 14 amino acids. With 10 bases removed from V and 1 base from J, the gap between germline ends came to 16 bases. Germline-derived CDR1 and CDR2 are MDHEN and SYDVKM. CDR3 sequence: CATYGGRGNTEAFF. The CDR3 DNA follows: TGTGCCACCTACGGGGGGAGAGGGAACACTGAAGCTTTCTTT.

V is TRBV6-1 and J is TRBJ2-1, with a weak D call TRBD2 (5 bases). The CDR3 is made up of 16 amino acids. Per the germline V gene, CDR1 is MNHNS and CDR2 is SASEGT. Trimming stripped 2 bases from V and 8 bases from J, with 19 bases between. In nucleotides, the CDR3 is TGTGCCAGCAGTGAACGGAAAGGTGGCGGGTGGCATGAGCAGTTCTTC. Translation gives CASSERKGGGWHEQFF.

The J gene is TRBJ1-4, the V gene TRBV4-1; perhaps TRBD1 as D (6 bases). Germline V CDR1 and CDR2: MGHRA, YSYEKL. Trimming stripped 2 bases from V and 8 bases from J, with 15 bases between. The CDR3 is made up of 15 amino acids. This CDR3 is CASSQTGSWGEKLFF. As DNA, the CDR3 is TGCGCCAGCAGCCAAACAGGGAGTTGGGGGGAAAAACTGTTTTTT.

The rearrangement links TRBV7-2 to TRBJ2-5; TRBD2 might be the D (7 bases). The CDR3 length is 15 residues. Germline V gene sequence: CDR1 SGHTA, CDR2 FQGNSA. The CDR3, as DNA: TGTGCTATACCAGCGGCGGGGAGGGGGCAAGAGACCCAGTACTTC. This encodes CAIPAAGRGQETQYF. The variable domain in full, completed from reference TRBV7-2 and TRBJ2-5, reads GAGVSQSPSNKVTEKGKDVELRCDPISGHTALYWYRQSLGQGLEFLIYFQGNSAPDKSGLPSDRFSAERTGGSVSTLTIQRTQQEDSAVYLCAIPAAGRGQETQYFGPGTRLLVL.

This chain joins TRBV10-3 and TRBJ1-2, with TRBD1 matching 11 bases. V was pared by 6 bases and J by 10 bases, with 4 bases of the junction left unmatched. This CDR3 has 12 amino acids. Germline V gives CDR1 ENHRY, CDR2 SYGVKD. The CDR3: CAIRGTGGNYTF. CDR3 nucleotide sequence: TGTGCCATCAGGGGGACAGGGGGTAACTACACCTTC.

The genes are TRBV7-2 and TRBJ2-7; 7 nucleotides line up with TRBD2. CDR1 and CDR2 from the germline V gene are SGHTA and FQGNSA. The CDR3 has 19 residues. The junction had 21 bases not matched to a gene; V was cut back by 2 bases and J by 5 bases. The CDR3 DNA follows: TGTGCCAGCAGCTTACCCGGCGGACTAGGAAATTATCAGCTCCACGAGCAGTACTTC. Translation: CASSLPGGLGNYQLHEQYF.

The genes are TRBV28 and TRBJ2-6, with D tentatively TRBD2 (6 bases). There are 16 residues in the CDR3. Trimming took 5 bases from V and 2 from J, leaving 13 bases between them. The germline CDR1 and CDR2 sequences are MDHEN and SYDVKM. CDR3 nucleotides: TGTGCCAGCAGTGTAAGGAGGGTGCCTGGGGCCAACGTCCTGACTTTC. Translating gives CASSVRRVPGANVLTF. The full variable domain, with the rest looked up from reference TRBV28 and TRBJ2-6, is DVKVTQSSRYLVKRTGEKVFLECVQDMDHENMFWYRQDPGLGLRLIYFSYDVKMKEKGDIPEGYSVSREKKERFSLILESASTNQTSMYLCASSVRRVPGANVLTFGAGSRLTVL.

This clone was found a few times. This chain links TRBV19 with TRBJ1-1; D ambiguous. The V end was cut by 2 bases, the J end by 1 base, with 11 bases between. Germline CDR1 and CDR2: LNHDA and SQIVND (reference sequence). The CDR3 consists of 15 residues. In DNA form, the CDR3 reads TGTGCCAGTAGTATACTCGGTCGGGAGAACACTGAAGCTTTCTTT. This encodes CASSILGRENTEAFF.

The rearrangement links TRBV18 to TRBJ1-1, with D uncertain. Germline V gives CDR1 KGHSH, CDR2 LQKENI. This CDR3 is 16 amino acids long. With 1 base removed from V and 1 base from J, the gap between germline ends came to 13 bases. CDR3 amino acids: CASSPRRRVPNTEAFF. Here the CDR3 DNA reads TGTGCCAGCTCACCACGGCGGCGTGTGCCGAACACTGAAGCTTTCTTT.